A single sample gave rise to the 11 T cell receptor beta chains below, sequenced in a study of blood T cell repertoires in COVID-19. Libraries were prepared by immunoSEQ multiplex PCR; TCRdb keeps only in-frame clonotypes and omits some of them. The table includes some 240,000 clones, 85% detected once. The specimen sequenced was PBMCs or T cells enriched from blood (not recorded which). These TCRs come from a woman aged 45 to 65 who had been exposed to COVID-19.

The chain joins TRBV5-1 to TRBJ2-1; D possibly corresponds to TRBD2 (5 bases). The CDR3 is made up of 18 amino acids. Germline CDR1 and CDR2: SGHRS and YFSETQ. The V and J ends lost 0 bases and 2 bases respectively, with 18 bases between them. CDR3 bases: TGCGCCAGCAGCTTGGTACTAGGAGGTTTTCGGACCTACAATGAGCAGTTCTTC. This translates into CASSLVLGGFRTYNEQFF.

The chain joins TRBV16 to TRBJ1-1, with D possibly TRBD1 on 5 matching bases. V was pared by 2 bases and J by 6 bases, with 13 bases between. Germline V gives CDR1 KGHSY, CDR2 FQNENV. The CDR3 loop spans 14 amino acids. CDR3 residues: CASSQPSGGAEAFF. The DNA for the CDR3 is TGTGCCAGCAGCCAACCGTCGGGGGGAGCTGAAGCTTTCTTT.

The rearrangement uses TRBV20-1 and TRBJ2-7; D is unresolved. The CDR3 totals 11 residues. CDR1 and CDR2 from the germline V gene are DFQATT and SNEGSKA (reference sequence). Trimming removed 3 bases from V and 3 bases from J, with 6 bases in between. In nucleotides, the CDR3 is TGCAGTGCTAGGCGGATCTACGAGCAGTACTTC. Translated, it gives CSARRIYEQYF.

In this sample, this clone turned up once. The chain uses TRBV15 and TRBJ1-2, with 8 bases fitting TRBD1. After removal of 4 bases from V and 3 bases from J, the junction contained 4 bases not matched to a gene. CDR3 size: 14 residues. CDR1 and CDR2 from the germline V gene are LNHNV and YYDKDF (reference sequence). The CDR3 nucleotides are TGTGCCACCAGCACAGGACAGGGTCACTATGGCTACACCTTC. Protein: CATSTGQGHYGYTF. The complete variable domain, with remaining parts taken from reference TRBV15 and TRBJ1-2, reads DAMVIQNPRYQVTQFGKPVTLSCSQTLNHNVMYWYQQKSSQAPKLLFHYYDKDFNNEADTPDNFQSRRPNTSFCFLDIRSPGLGDTAMYLCATSTGQGHYGYTFGSGTRLTVV.

The chain uses TRBV28 and TRBJ1-1; maybe TRBD1 (6 bases). Germline V gene lookup returns CDR1 MDHEN and CDR2 SYDVKM. CDR3 length: 13 residues. V was pared by 6 bases and J by 3 bases, with 11 bases between. CDR3 sequence: CASRGRGYTEAFF. CDR3 nucleotides: TGTGCCAGCAGGGGCAGGGGTTACACTGAAGCTTTCTTT. The variable domain in full, with the rest retrieved from reference TRBV28 and TRBJ1-1, is DVKVTQSSRYLVKRTGEKVFLECVQDMDHENMFWYRQDPGLGLRLIYFSYDVKMKEKGDIPEGYSVSREKKERFSLILESASTNQTSMYLCASRGRGYTEAFFGQGTRLTVV.

In its sample, this clone was seen a few times. This chain's CDR3 is CASSLDGTGTYEQYF. The CDR3 nucleotides read TGTGCCAGCAGCTTAGACGGGACAGGGACCTACGAGCAGTACTTC. The chain joins TRBV11-2 to TRBJ2-7, with 9 bases matching TRBD1. Unmatched junction bases numbered 2, after V lost 0 bases and J lost 2 bases. This CDR3 contains 15 residues. Germline CDR1 and CDR2: SGHAT and FQNNGV.

The rearrangement joins TRBV27 to TRBJ2-3; 8 bases map to TRBD1. CDR1 MNHEY and CDR2 SMNVEV come from the germline V gene (reference sequence). The J segment lost 2 bases and the V segment lost 6 bases, leaving 7 bases of the junction unmatched. The CDR3 is 15 residues long. The DNA for the CDR3 is TGTGCCAGCAGCCCGGGACAGGTCGACACAGATACGCAGTATTTT. It translates to CASSPGQVDTDTQYF.

The CDR3 nucleotides are TGTGCCAGCAGTATAGGAGGATCAAACTATGGCTACACCTTC. The encoded protein is CASSIGGSNYGYTF. The rearrangement uses TRBV27 and TRBJ1-2, with D hard to call. The CDR3 sequence is 14 residues long. Germline V CDR1 and CDR2: MNHEY, SMNVEV (reference sequence). Between the trimmed V and J ends, which lost 5 bases and 2 bases, there was a span of 12 bases.

The rearrangement uses TRBV19 and TRBJ2-1, with 8 bases lining up with TRBD2. Germline V gene data show CDR1 as LNHDA and CDR2 as SQIVND (reference sequence). V shed 4 bases, J shed 4 bases, and the junction held 6 bases outside the gene matches. The CDR3 contains 15 residues. CDR3 amino acids: CASSKVLAGYNEQFF. The CDR3 DNA follows: TGTGCCAGTAGTAAGGTTCTAGCGGGTTACAATGAGCAGTTCTTC.

This chain uses TRBV29-1 with TRBJ1-1; 9 positions agree with TRBD1. The V gene end was trimmed by 7 bases and the J gene end by 4 bases; junction bases not matched to a gene: 7. The CDR3 loop spans 13 amino acids. CDR1 is SQVTM, CDR2 ANQGSEA, per germline. CDR3 in amino acids: CSGRQGGVTEAFF. CDR3 DNA sequence: TGCAGCGGCAGACAGGGGGGAGTCACTGAAGCTTTCTTT. Filled out from reference TRBV29-1 and TRBJ1-1, the complete variable domain reads SAVISQKPSRDICQRGTSLTIQCQVDSQVTMMFWYRQQPGQSLTLIATANQGSEATYESGFVIDKFPISRPNLTFSTLTVSNMSPEDSSIYLCSGRQGGVTEAFFGQGTRLTVV.

This chain uses TRBV10-3 with TRBJ1-1; TRBD1 is a possible D gene (5 bases). Germline V gives CDR1 ENHRY, CDR2 SYGVKD. The CDR3 covers 15 residues. The ends were cut back, 3 bases at V and 5 bases at J, with 16 bases in the middle. CDR3 region: CAISDPGGPVTEAFF. The CDR3 DNA is TGTGCCATCAGTGACCCGGGGGGACCGGTTACTGAAGCTTTCTTT.